This T cell receptor beta chain was captured by sequencing in a study of OX40 agonist ivuxolimab in advanced cancers. Study overall: Patient treatment consisted of intravenous ivuxolimab administration every 2 weeks at 0.01 to 10 mg/kg.

Assay used: immunoSEQ multiplex PCR; TCRdb lists only in-frame clones, some missing. The table has under 65,000 clones, around 85% seen once. The V and J ends lost 4 bases and 3 bases, in that order; junction bases with no gene match: 7. The CDR3 sequence is 18 residues long. The V gene's germline CDR1 is SGHTA and CDR2 FQGNSA. About this clone itself: Its matching antigen is unknown.

Study outcomes and limitations: CD4+ and CD8+ blood T cells expanded clonally by week 6 at 0.1 to 3.0 mg/kg.

The rearrangement links TRBV7-2 to TRBJ2-1, with 15 bases fitting TRBD2. The TCR was taken from an adult with an advanced solid tumor such as melanoma, head and neck, liver or kidney cancer. The sample in question was CD4+ or CD8+ T cells sorted from blood, obtained in a trial of the OX40 agonist ivuxolimab. CDR3: CASSSVPGLAGGYNEQFF. CDR3 nucleotides: TGTGCCAGCAGCTCGGTCCCGGGACTAGCGGGGGGCTACAATGAGCAGTTCTTC.